Each of the 28 T cell receptor beta chains below was sequenced from the same sample in a study of lymphopenia after photon versus proton radiotherapy. Some clones are missing from TCRdb's copy, which holds only in-frame ones; the method was immunoSEQ multiplex PCR. The sample carries about 65,000 clones, 75% to 90% recorded once. The sample was peripheral blood, taken from a patient treated with proton-based radiotherapy. These TCRs come from a man older than 75 with esophageal cancer.

The table lists this clone with a count of one. The chain joins TRBV9 to TRBJ2-4; D is unclear. Trimming removed 0 bases at V and 7 bases at J, with 17 bases between. Germline V gene sequence: CDR1 SGDLS, CDR2 YYNGEE. This CDR3 spans 16 amino acids. The CDR3 region is CASSVGDGVAENIQYF. The CDR3 DNA reads as TGTGCCAGCAGCGTAGGGGATGGCGTGGCGGAGAACATTCAGTACTTC.

The chain joins TRBV5-1 to TRBJ2-7; D may be TRBD2 (5 bases). Germline V gene data show CDR1 as SGHRS and CDR2 as YFSETQ. The length of the CDR3 is 13 residues. The V end was cut by 0 bases, the J end by 3 bases, with 7 bases between. CDR3 region: CASSLGGFYEQYF. CDR3 nucleotide sequence: TGCGCCAGCAGCTTGGGCGGGTTCTACGAGCAGTACTTC.

This rearrangement joins TRBV7-9 to TRBJ1-1; D may be TRBD1 (5 bases). The CDR3 sequence is 14 residues long. Germline V gene sequence: CDR1 SEHNR, CDR2 FQNEAQ (reference sequence). V was cut by 7 bases and J by 6 bases, with 18 bases left in between. CDR3 DNA: TGTGCCAGCACCACGACAGCCCCAGCCGCTGAAGCTTTCTTT. Translating it yields CASTTTAPAAEAFF.

In its sample, this clone was seen once. The chain joins TRBV4-2 to TRBJ2-5; perhaps TRBD2 as D (5 bases). Germline CDR1 LGHNA, CDR2 YNFKEQ. V lost 4 bases and J lost 4, with 13 bases in between. The CDR3 is made up of 14 amino acids. This CDR3 is CASSRGQEGETQYF. The CDR3 DNA is TGTGCCAGCAGCCGAGGGCAAGAAGGAGAGACCCAGTACTTC.

The CDR3 region is CASRKDQGHGEQFF. The CDR3 DNA is TGTGCCAGCAGGAAGGACCAGGGCCATGGGGAGCAGTTCTTC. The chain employs TRBV2 and TRBJ2-1; D is possibly TRBD1 (5 bases). V was clipped by 6 bases and J by 10 bases, with 19 bases between them. The CDR3 extends over 14 amino acids. The germline V gene encodes CDR1 SNHLY and CDR2 FYNNEI.

This chain uses TRBV18 with TRBJ2-2; TRBD1 is a possible D gene (6 bases). The V end was cut by 2 bases, the J end by 4 bases, with 17 bases between. This CDR3 has 17 residues. Germline CDR1 and CDR2: KGHSH and LQKENI. CDR3 sequence (DNA): TGTGCCAGCTCACCATTTCGCACAGGCAGGGGCACCGGGGAGCTGTTTTTT. Translation: CASSPFRTGRGTGELFF.

J is TRBJ1-4 and V is TRBV4-3; 8 positions agree with TRBD1. The junction had 7 bases not matched to a gene; V was cut back by 5 bases and J by 8 bases. The CDR3 runs to 14 residues. Looked up from germline, CDR1 is LGHNA and CDR2 is YSLEER. CDR3 sequence (DNA): TGCGCCAGCAGCGAGGACAGGGCTGGGGAAAAACTGTTTTTT. Translation: CASSEDRAGEKLFF.

This chain connects TRBV5-5 to TRBJ2-3, with D tentatively TRBD2 (5 bases). Germline V CDR1 and CDR2: SGHKS, YYEKEE (reference sequence). Between the trimmed V and J ends, which lost 3 bases and 0 bases, there was a span of 14 bases. This CDR3 comprises 16 residues. Written as DNA, the CDR3 is TGTGCCAGCAGCTCCATTTCGGGGAGCAGCACAGATACGCAGTATTTT. Translated: CASSSISGSSTDTQYF.

The rearrangement uses TRBV19 and TRBJ1-5; D is unclear. This CDR3 has 17 amino acids. Trimming removed 3 bases at V and 5 bases at J, with 20 bases between. Germline V gene lookup returns CDR1 LNHDA and CDR2 SQIVND (reference sequence). The CDR3 spells CASSMPSQSGRDQPQHF. The CDR3 DNA follows: TGTGCCAGTAGTATGCCCTCCCAGTCCGGGAGGGATCAGCCCCAGCATTTT.

J is TRBJ1-1 and V is TRBV30; 7 nucleotides agree with TRBD1. The germline CDR1 and CDR2 sequences are GTSNPN and SVGIG (reference sequence). After removal of 0 bases from V and 5 bases from J, the junction contained 3 bases not matched to a gene. The CDR3 is 13 residues long. This CDR3 reads CAWSVTGETEAFF. The CDR3 nucleotides read TGTGCCTGGAGTGTCACAGGGGAAACTGAAGCTTTCTTT. The complete variable domain, with remaining parts taken from reference TRBV30 and TRBJ1-1, reads SQTIHQWPATLVQPVGSPLSLECTVEGTSNPNLYWYRQAAGRGLQLLFYSVGIGQISSEVPQNLSASRPQDRQFILSSKKLLLSDSGFYLCAWSVTGETEAFFGQGTRLTVV.

The chain is built from TRBV5-1 and TRBJ2-6; D is undetermined. There are 14 residues in the CDR3. V lost 5 bases to trimming and J lost 0 bases, with 6 bases between them. Germline lookup yields CDR1 SGHRS and CDR2 YFSETQ. CDR3 protein: CASRFDSGANVLTF. CDR3 bases: TGCGCCAGCAGGTTTGACTCTGGGGCCAACGTCCTGACTTTC.

This chain uses TRBV29-1 with TRBJ2-3; possibly TRBD2 for D (5 bases). The CDR3 contains 12 residues. Germline values: CDR1 SQVTM, CDR2 ANQGSEA. The V gene lost 8 bases and the J gene lost 4 bases, with 13 bases spanning the gap. DNA for the CDR3: TGCAGCTATGGAGAGGGCGCAGATACGCAGTATTTT. Its translation is CSYGEGADTQYF.

This clone has just a few counts. This sequence joins TRBV6-5 and TRBJ2-1; a possible D gene is TRBD2 (5 bases). Between the trimmed V and J ends, which lost 10 bases and 9 bases, there was a span of 16 bases. The CDR3 contains 12 residues. Germline CDR1 and CDR2: MNHEY and SVGAGI. The CDR3 loop is CATGGGVGEQFF. The CDR3 coding sequence is TGTGCCACAGGAGGAGGTGTGGGTGAGCAGTTCTTC.

The chain links TRBV27 to TRBJ2-5; possibly TRBD1 for D (6 bases). This CDR3 region has 13 residues. In germline, CDR1 is MNHEY, CDR2 SMNVEV (reference sequence). The ends were cut back, 4 bases at V and 5 bases at J, with 11 bases in the middle. CDR3 loop: CASSSYREETQYF. The CDR3, as DNA: TGTGCCAGCAGTTCCTACAGGGAGGAGACCCAGTACTTC.

This chain uses TRBV7-9 with TRBJ1-3, with D unclear. This CDR3 has 16 amino acids. Germline V gives CDR1 SEHNR, CDR2 FQNEAQ (reference sequence). The V and J ends lost 5 bases and 2 bases respectively, with 16 bases between them. The CDR3 DNA reads TGTGCCAGCAGCGGTCAGGTTGGGCTAGCTGGAAACACCATATATTTT. Translation: CASSGQVGLAGNTIYF.

V and J are TRBV5-1 and TRBJ1-3; weak D call: TRBD1 (6 bases). The CDR3 consists of 15 residues. Germline CDR1 is SGHRS and CDR2 is YFSETQ. Trimming pared 3 bases from V and 0 bases from J, leaving 10 bases between. The CDR3 protein is CASSSTGLSGNTIYF. CDR3 bases: TGCGCCAGCAGCTCGACAGGCCTCTCTGGAAACACCATATATTTT.

On this clone itself: A read error may produce the germline difference seen at one junction end. The chain recombines TRBV7-2 with TRBJ1-3; D gene unclear. In germline, CDR1 is SGHTA, CDR2 FQGNSA. The CDR3 is 15 amino acids. The CDR3 coding sequence is TGTGCCAGCAGCTTAAGTTACGGCCCTGGCAACACCATATATTTT. Its protein product is CASSLSYGPGNTIYF.

The chain recombines TRBV25-1 with TRBJ1-3; weak D call: TRBD1 (5 bases). V shed 4 bases and J shed 0 bases, with 10 bases lying between them. CDR1 MGHDK and CDR2 SYGVNS come from the germline V gene. The CDR3 is 15 residues long. The CDR3 DNA follows: TGTGCCAGCAGTGCCGCCCAGGGCTCTGGAAACACCATATATTTT. The encoded protein is CASSAAQGSGNTIYF.

This clone was seen a single time. This sequence joins TRBV7-2 and TRBJ1-4, with TRBD1 identical over 7 bases. The J segment lost 7 bases and the V segment lost 1 base, leaving 12 bases of the junction unmatched. Germline CDR1 reads SGHTA; CDR2 reads FQGNSA. The CDR3 length is 17 residues. This CDR3 is CASSLVVGDSLSEKLFF. The CDR3 DNA reads TGTGCCAGCAGCTTAGTTGTAGGGGACAGCCTTAGTGAAAAACTGTTTTTT. Drawing the rest from reference TRBV7-2 and TRBJ1-4, the complete variable domain is GAGVSQSPSNKVTEKGKDVELRCDPISGHTALYWYRQSLGQGLEFLIYFQGNSAPDKSGLPSDRFSAERTGGSVSTLTIQRTQQEDSAVYLCASSLVVGDSLSEKLFFGSGTQLSVL.

The J gene is TRBJ2-3, the V gene TRBV6-6, with D unclear. Trimming took off 6 bases at V and 6 bases at J, with 7 bases between the two ends. Germline loops: CDR1 MNHNY, CDR2 SVGAGI (reference sequence). The CDR3 has 11 residues. The CDR3 spells CASSPRDTQYF. CDR3 nucleotide sequence: TGTGCCAGCAGCCCTAGGGATACGCAGTATTTT.

The chain joins TRBV19 to TRBJ1-4, with D perhaps matching TRBD1 (6 bases). CDR3 length: 15 residues. The V and J ends lost 3 bases and 5 bases respectively, with 13 bases between them. Germline CDR1 and CDR2: LNHDA and SQIVND (reference sequence). CDR3 sequence: CASSIFQGRNEKLFF. CDR3 DNA sequence: TGTGCCAGTAGTATTTTTCAGGGGAGAAATGAAAAACTGTTTTTT.

This chain joins TRBV5-6 and TRBJ1-6; D is unclear. Germline V gene data show CDR1 as SGHDT and CDR2 as YYEEEE. CDR3 length: 13 residues. Trimming took 6 bases from V and 4 from J, leaving 8 bases between them. Here the CDR3 reads CASTFGYNSPLHF. The CDR3 coding sequence is TGTGCCAGCACCTTTGGGTATAATTCACCCCTCCACTTT. Combining the CDR3 with reference TRBV5-6 and TRBJ1-6 gives the whole variable domain DAGVTQSPTHLIKTRGQQVTLRCSPKSGHDTVSWYQQALGQGPQFIFQYYEEEERQRGNFPDRFSGHQFPNYSSELNVNALLLGDSALYLCASTFGYNSPLHFGNGTRLTVT.

This sequence joins TRBV18 and TRBJ2-5; D possibly corresponds to TRBD1 (5 bases). Germline loops: CDR1 KGHSH, CDR2 LQKENI. The V end was cut by 2 bases, the J end by 4 bases, with 14 bases between. The CDR3 consists of 15 residues. CDR3 in DNA: TGTGCCAGCTCACCATTAGGGGCAAATGGAGAGACCCAGTACTTC. Translated: CASSPLGANGETQYF.

The chain recombines TRBV29-1 with TRBJ1-3; D perhaps matches TRBD1 (6 bases). The CDR3 contains 13 residues. Looked up from germline, CDR1 is SQVTM and CDR2 is ANQGSEA. Trimming shortened V by 4 bases and J by 3 bases, and 10 bases separated the two germline ends. The CDR3 DNA sequence: TGCAGCGTTGCGGCAGGGGTTGGAAACACCATATATTTT. Its translation: CSVAAGVGNTIYF.

As regards this clone: Without the conserved terminal phenylalanine or tryptophan, this CDR3 likely stems from a read error. For the CDR3, the DNA is TGCAGCGTTGAAGGTGGGACCCCGGGGGACTACGGGCAGTACCTC. Its protein is CSVEGGTPGDYGQYL. The J gene is TRBJ2-7, the V gene TRBV29-1; 7 nucleotides match TRBD2. The CDR3 totals 15 residues. Looked up from germline, CDR1 is SQVTM and CDR2 is ANQGSEA.

This chain links TRBV21-1 with TRBJ2-6. TRBV21-1 is tagged as a pseudogene. The CDR3 is 19 residues long. The CDR3 region has the DNA TGTGCCGCCCGAGAAGGGGACCTCACGTTTCTATCTGGGGCCAACGTCCTGACTTTC. This gives the protein CAAREGDLTFLSGANVLTF.

This rearrangement joins TRBV5-4 to TRBJ1-1; no firm D call. Per the germline V gene, CDR1 is SGHNT and CDR2 is YYREEE (reference sequence). The CDR3 sequence is 13 residues long. The V and J ends lost 1 base and 12 bases respectively, with 16 bases between them. The CDR3 nucleotides read TGTGCCAGCAGCTTGAATGTTTACACCGGAACTTTCTTT. It encodes CASSLNVYTGTFF.

In its sample, this clone was seen once. The rearrangement joins TRBV5-6 to TRBJ2-7; 7 nucleotides match TRBD2. Trimming cost V 2 bases and J 3 bases; bases outside gene matches: 5. Germline lookup yields CDR1 SGHDT and CDR2 YYEEEE. The CDR3 extends over 14 amino acids. For the CDR3, the DNA is TGTGCCAGCAGCTTACCCGGGACTAACTACGAGCAGTACTTC. It is translated as CASSLPGTNYEQYF. Combining the CDR3 with reference TRBV5-6 and TRBJ2-7 gives the whole variable domain DAGVTQSPTHLIKTRGQQVTLRCSPKSGHDTVSWYQQALGQGPQFIFQYYEEEERQRGNFPDRFSGHQFPNYSSELNVNALLLGDSALYLCASSLPGTNYEQYFGPGTRLTVT.